Below are 25 T cell receptor beta chains sequenced from a single sample in a study of response to subunit inactivated influenza vaccine. TCRdb analysed the RT-PCR reads with MiXCR anew, one entry per CDR3 protein. This table holds 200,000 to 300,000 distinct CDR3 sequences, 12% found once. The input for sequencing was non-naive T cells sorted from PBMCs, taken roughly 2 weeks before vaccination. Source of these receptors: a man aged 45-65 years who received an inactivated influenza vaccine.

The table lists this clonotype with a few counts. V gene TRBV12-3 or TRBV12-4 combines with J gene TRBJ2-3; the D call may be TRBD1 or TRBD2 (5 bases each). V lost 6 bases and J lost 4, with 11 bases in between. This CDR3 contains 13 residues. Here the CDR3 DNA reads TGTGCCAGCAGGTTACAGGACTCAGATACGCAGTATTTT. Its protein product is CASRLQDSDTQYF.

This chain links TRBV7-3 with TRBJ2-3; unclear D gene. The V and J ends lost 1 base and 6 bases respectively, with 8 bases between them. This CDR3 is built from 13 residues. CDR1 and CDR2 from the germline V gene are SGHTA and FQGTGA. This CDR3 reads CASSLSIRDTQYF. The CDR3 nucleotides read TGTGCCAGCAGCTTAAGCATAAGGGATACGCAGTATTTT. The full variable domain, in which reference TRBV7-3 and TRBJ2-3 provide the parts outside the CDR3, is GAGVSQTPSNKVTEKGKYVELRCDPISGHTALYWYRQSLGQGPEFLIYFQGTGAADDSGLPNDRFFAVRPEGSVSTLKIQRTERGDSAVYLCASSLSIRDTQYFGPGTRLTVL.

This clonotype was found a few times. The V call is TRBV6-2 or TRBV6-3, the J call TRBJ1-2, with unresolved D. The V end lost 2 bases, the J end lost 3 bases, and 10 bases lay between the germline ends. This CDR3 region has 14 residues. Per the germline V gene, CDR1 is MNHEY and CDR2 is SVGEGT. This chain's CDR3 is CASSYTAAHYGYTF. The CDR3 DNA is TGTGCCAGCAGTTACACGGCAGCGCACTATGGCTACACCTTC.

The genes are TRBV7-8 and TRBJ1-4; D is unclear. Trimming left V 5 bases short and J 0 bases short, with 13 bases between. Germline-derived CDR1 and CDR2 are SGHVS and FQNEAQ. The length of the CDR3 is 16 residues. The CDR3 sequence is CASSPLGFATNEKLFF. For the CDR3, the DNA is TGTGCCAGCAGCCCTCTGGGATTCGCAACTAATGAAAAACTGTTTTTT.

V is TRBV20-1 and J is TRBJ2-5, with TRBD2 matching over 12 bases. The CDR3 has 15 amino acids. Per germline, CDR1 DFQATT and CDR2 SNEGSKA (reference sequence). Unmatched junction bases numbered 9, after V lost 5 bases and J lost 5 bases. The CDR3 loop reads CSAGPSGRAFETQYF. CDR3 coding DNA: TGCAGTGCTGGACCTAGCGGGAGGGCCTTTGAGACCCAGTACTTC.

This clonotype has only a few counts. The V call is TRBV7-9, the J call TRBJ2-3; a possible D gene is TRBD2 (6 bases). CDR1 SEHNR and CDR2 FQNEAQ come from the germline V gene (reference sequence). Trimming left V 5 bases short and J 0 bases short, with 15 bases between. CDR3 size: 16 residues. CDR3 nucleotides: TGTGCCAGCAGCCCCCGGGCGGGGCGCAGCACAGATACGCAGTATTTT. Translation gives CASSPRAGRSTDTQYF.

This clonotype was seen only a few times. This chain uses TRBV7-8 with TRBJ1-5, with 10 bases fitting TRBD1. V was pared by 0 bases and J by 4 bases, with 6 bases of the junction left unmatched. This CDR3 has 17 residues. Germline loops: CDR1 SGHVS, CDR2 FQNEAQ. CDR3 loop: CASSLAPWGQGNQPQHF. DNA for the CDR3: TGTGCCAGCAGCTTAGCACCATGGGGACAGGGGAATCAGCCCCAGCATTTT.

The chain employs TRBV12-3 or TRBV12-4 and TRBJ2-7; D may match TRBD1 or TRBD2 (5 bases each). V lost 2 bases to trimming and J lost 3 bases, with 11 bases between them. CDR3 length: 14 amino acids. Written as DNA, the CDR3 is TGTGCCAGCAGTTTATACCTTGGGGGCTACGAGCAGTACTTC. Residues: CASSLYLGGYEQYF.

This clonotype was observed a few times. This sequence joins TRBV24-1 and TRBJ2-6; no definite D call. Trimming removed 4 bases from V and 0 bases from J, with 6 bases in between. CDR1 is KGHDR and CDR2 is SFDVKD in the germline V gene. The CDR3 is made up of 15 amino acids. The CDR3 nucleotides are TGTGCCACCAGTGACCCTAACTCTGGGGCCAACGTCCTGACTTTC. Translation gives CATSDPNSGANVLTF.

This clonotype showed up just a few times. The CDR3 DNA is TGCGCCAGCAGTGGCCTAGCCTCCTACAATGAGCAGTTCTTC. This codes for CASSGLASYNEQFF. The chain uses TRBV10-2 and TRBJ2-1; D might be TRBD2 (5 bases). CDR3 length: 14 residues. V lost 4 bases and J 0 bases, leaving 7 bases between the germline ends. The germline V gene has CDR1 WSHSY and CDR2 SAAADI.

The genes are TRBV3-1 and TRBJ2-3; TRBD2 aligns across 7 bases. This CDR3 has 17 residues. CDR1 and CDR2 from the germline V gene are LGHDT and YNNKEL (reference sequence). J lost 10 bases, V lost 0 bases, and 16 bases had no gene match. The CDR3 DNA is TGTGCCAGCAGCCAAGATTCAGTGACAGCGGGAAGGTCAGCGCAGTATTTT. Amino acids: CASSQDSVTAGRSAQYF.

This clonotype has at least ten counts. The chain uses TRBV15 and TRBJ2-1; TRBD1 or TRBD2 may be the D gene (5 bases each). V lost 1 base to trimming and J lost 5 bases, with 21 bases between them. This CDR3 spans 18 amino acids. Looked up from germline, CDR1 is LNHNV and CDR2 is YYDKDF (reference sequence). The CDR3, as DNA: TGTGCCACCAGCAGAGTGGGGGAACTAAGACGGAGGAACAATGAGCAGTTCTTC. Its translation: CATSRVGELRRRNNEQFF.

The V gene is TRBV18, the J gene TRBJ2-5; 7 nucleotides agree with TRBD1. After removal of 1 base from V and 5 bases from J, the junction contained 13 bases not matched to a gene. Germline values: CDR1 KGHSH, CDR2 LQKENI. The CDR3 runs to 17 residues. CDR3 nucleotide sequence: TGTGCCAGCTCACCACGGGCCCGGACAGGCTCCAGGGAGACCCAGTACTTC. Translated, it gives CASSPRARTGSRETQYF.

This clonotype was recorded many times. The gene calls are TRBV6-2 or TRBV6-3 and TRBJ2-5, with 8 bases identical to TRBD1. The CDR3 is 14 residues long. The V gene end was trimmed by 5 bases and the J gene end by 5 bases; junction bases not matched to a gene: 7. Germline loops: CDR1 MNHEY, CDR2 SVGEGT. CDR3 in DNA: TGTGCCAGCAGTCTCCGCAGGGGGCGTGAGACCCAGTACTTC. Protein product: CASSLRRGRETQYF.

V is TRBV16 and J is TRBJ1-2; possibly TRBD1 for D (5 bases). The CDR3 runs to 14 residues. Trimming took off 4 bases at V and 2 bases at J, with 11 bases between the two ends. Germline CDR1 is KGHSY and CDR2 is FQNENV. The chain's CDR3 is CASSPRVGNYGYTF. In DNA, the CDR3 is TGTGCCAGCAGCCCCAGGGTGGGGAACTATGGCTACACCTTC.

This clonotype has a handful of counts. V is TRBV5-1 and J is TRBJ2-5; TRBD2 aligns across 7 bases. This CDR3 comprises 15 residues. Per germline, CDR1 SGHRS and CDR2 YFSETQ. The ends lost 0 bases at V and 4 bases at J; junction bases unmatched: 6. CDR3 in DNA: TGCGCCAGCAGCTTGGCCGGCGGGAGTTTAGAGACCCAGTACTTC. Its protein product is CASSLAGGSLETQYF.

The chain couples TRBV27 to TRBJ2-3; 9 bases match TRBD1. The CDR3 extends over 16 amino acids. Germline V gene sequence: CDR1 MNHEY, CDR2 SMNVEV (reference sequence). Trimming at V came to 6 bases and at J to 0 bases, leaving 7 bases not matched to a gene. CDR3 in DNA: TGTGCCAGCAGGAACTACAGGGGGCTTAGCACAGATACGCAGTATTTT. This translates into CASRNYRGLSTDTQYF.

A few counts support this clonotype. V gene TRBV7-9 combines with J gene TRBJ2-7; possible D gene TRBD1, 6 bases. Germline CDR1 is SEHNR and CDR2 is FQNEAQ (reference sequence). The CDR3 sequence is 16 residues long. Trimming stripped 5 bases from V and 5 bases from J, with 22 bases between. The CDR3 DNA reads as TGTGCCAGCAGCCTACTAGGGGCAGGGGAAGGGCACGAGCAGTACTTC. Translated: CASSLLGAGEGHEQYF.

This clonotype has more than one count but fewer than ten. The chain combines TRBV29-1 with TRBJ2-5; 10 nucleotides match TRBD2. CDR3 length: 13 residues. Trimming took 4 bases from V and 5 from J; bases not matched to a gene: 4. Germline V gene data show CDR1 as SQVTM and CDR2 as ANQGSEA. CDR3 nucleotides: TGCAGCGTTGCTAATAGCGGGGGGGAGACCCAGTACTTC. As protein: CSVANSGGETQYF.

The sample holds a few counts of this clonotype. The rearrangement joins TRBV7-2 to TRBJ2-3, with D possibly matching TRBD2 (7 bases). Germline-derived CDR1 and CDR2 are SGHTA and FQGNSA. CDR3 size: 16 residues. Trimming cost V 1 base and J 0 bases, with 11 bases left between them. Written as DNA, the CDR3 is TGTGCCAGCAGCTTAGAGGGGGGGCTAAGCACAGATACGCAGTATTTT. Protein product: CASSLEGGLSTDTQYF.

This clonotype was seen only a few times. The chain employs TRBV12-3 or TRBV12-4 and TRBJ2-6; no reliable D call. V lost 1 base and J lost 4, with 8 bases in between. CDR3 length: 15 residues. CDR3 amino acids: CASSLGGGGANVLTF. CDR3 nucleotide sequence: TGTGCCAGCAGTTTAGGGGGTGGCGGGGCCAACGTCCTGACTTTC.

The chain links TRBV11-3 to TRBJ2-3, with a tentative D call TRBD2 (7 bases). In germline, CDR1 is SGHNT, CDR2 YENEEA. The length of the CDR3 is 14 residues. Trimming left V 4 bases short and J 1 base short, with 9 bases between. CDR3 sequence: CASSYGGRTDTQYF. Written as DNA, the CDR3 is TGTGCCAGCAGCTACGGGGGGCGCACAGATACGCAGTATTTT.

This clonotype was counted between two and nine times. The chain uses TRBV10-3 and TRBJ1-6; TRBD1 might be the D (6 bases). The CDR3 runs to 15 residues. Trimming removed 11 bases at V and 6 bases at J, with 20 bases between. Germline CDR1 ENHRY, CDR2 SYGVKD. This chain's CDR3 is CAASPQGNINSPLHF. In DNA, the CDR3 is TGTGCCGCCAGTCCACAGGGAAACATTAATTCACCCCTCCACTTT.

The table lists this clonotype with a few counts. The V and J genes are TRBV12-3 or TRBV12-4 and TRBJ1-2; D remains unclear. Trimming removed 3 bases at V and 8 bases at J, with 13 bases between. The CDR3 length is 13 residues. In DNA form, the CDR3 reads TGTGCCAGCAGTTTGTTACACGTCAAGGGCTACACCTTC. Encoded protein: CASSLLHVKGYTF.

At least ten counts were recorded for this clonotype. The chain employs TRBV10-3 and TRBJ2-2, with 10 bases matching TRBD2. The CDR3 contains 16 residues. The V and J ends lost 8 bases and 1 base, in that order; junction bases with no gene match: 7. The germline gives CDR1 ENHRY, CDR2 SYGVKD. CDR3 amino acids: CAILRGLARNTGELFF. The CDR3 nucleotides are TGTGCCATCCTACGGGGACTAGCGAGGAACACCGGGGAGCTGTTTTTT.